This T cell receptor (beta chain) derives from a study of early T cells in non-severe SARS-CoV-2 infection. Study information: Unsorted whole blood bulk RNA was sequenced, with unpaired chains.

The protocol attached unique molecular identifiers to individual cDNA molecules. One entry per CDR3 protein, called by TCRdb with MiXCR from the 5' RACE reads. The sample includes under 85,000 distinct CDR3 sequences, about 12% of them seen just once. Study observations and caveats: The study's VDJdb matching favored anti-spike CD8 responses and missed private and CD4 specificities.

This clonotype was counted only a few times. Antigen: not known. The germline V gene has CDR1 SGHVS and CDR2 FNYEAQ. The V and J ends lost 2 bases and 0 bases respectively, with 11 bases between them. The CDR3 has 16 residues. The genes are TRBV7-6 and TRBJ2-1; D is undetermined. This TCR was recovered from an adult who was a healthcare worker with PCR-confirmed SARS-CoV-2 infection or an uninfected control (not recorded which). Source material: whole blood. The CDR3 sequence is CASSLNGGPSYNEQFF. The CDR3 DNA is TGTGCCAGCAGCTTAAACGGTGGGCCCTCCTACAATGAGCAGTTCTTC.